This paragraph reports one T cell receptor (beta chain). This clonotype was observed many times. The clone's antigen remains unknown. No base quality values were provided; no much bigger clone lies one nucleotide off. The listed sequencing device is Illumina HiSeq 2500. Quantitative 5'-RACE with molecular barcodes was the method used to prepare the TCR beta libraries. The authors' analysis ran thus. Disease-linked TCR variants were identified with a new computational method built on a probabilistic model of VDJ rearrangement. The public reads were run again by TCRdb, first through fastp at Q25 and then through MiXCR, and only productive beta chains were kept. A single entry per CDR3 protein holds the most common genes and DNA from its merged rows. What appears here as the V and J calls and clone size reflects TCRdb's work, not the paper's. In all, the sample holds about 250,000 distinct CDR3 sequences, and 20% to 30% of those were seen once. The ten most abundant clones make up more than 0.6% of the sample.

V is cut back by 3 bases and J by 9 bases, with 17 bases in the junction unmatched. The germline V gene encodes CDR1 DFQATT and CDR2 SNEGSKA (reference sequence). Reading from cysteine to phenylalanine, the CDR3 counts 16 amino acids. CDR3 DNA is the only sequence kept; it has 48 bases, read in frame from the first base. These data are taken from a study of CD8 T cells in ankylosing spondylitis (TCRdb year 2017). Background for the entire study: The study set out to find disease-linked TCR variants by profiling T cell receptor beta repertoires in ankylosing spondylitis patients and healthy donors. Samples of peripheral blood were taken, and for ankylosing spondylitis patients, synovial fluid was collected as well. In total, the full study cohort was made up of some 110 healthy donors and more than 20 ankylosing spondylitis patients.

On the study overall, not on this receptor specifically: A CD8+ phenotype was shown by the disease-linked clones, which were found at relatively low frequencies in peripheral blood. Some motif variants were previously reported in synovial fluid and blood of reactive arthritis patients, suggesting common disease-initiation mechanisms. Blood from ankylosing spondylitis patients appeared to be characterized by a TCR beta motif composed of about eight highly homologous amino acid variants. Significant enrichment of the disease-linked clones was reported in matched synovial fluid samples from ankylosing spondylitis patients.

This receptor was obtained from a male donor with ankylosing spondylitis or in good health (not recorded which). The sequence links TRBV20-1 to TRBJ2-1; TRBD2 fits 7 bases in the junction. The source material was blood, either unsorted or a sorted T cell fraction (not recorded which). The sequence in DNA is TGCAGTGCTAGTGACCCGAGTCTAGCGGCGCTGGGTGAGCAGTTCTTC. It encodes CSASDPSLAALGEQFF.